The entry that follows covers one T cell receptor (beta chain) sequence. Its cognate antigen is unknown. The data were obtained in a study of T cell responses to AZD1222 COVID-19 vaccine. The germline V gene encodes CDR1 SGHTS and CDR2 YDEGEE. The J segment lost 0 bases and the V segment lost 5 bases, leaving 12 bases of the junction unmatched. The CDR3 totals 19 residues. General study results and limits: Donors were mostly white British, more females; clonal diversity possibly underestimated. Spike-specific TCRs gained breadth and depth after people received two AZD1222 doses. The study reported that nearly half of spike-specific TCRs target unmutated variant regions.

The method was immunoSEQ multiplex PCR; TCRdb's version includes in-frame clones alone and lacks a portion of them. The table lists approximately 90,000 clones, around 87% of them singletons. The sequencing here drew on peripheral blood, taken on day 0 of AZD1222 vaccination. The receptor's source is an adult in good health. This chain connects TRBV5-8 to TRBJ2-1, with TRBD2 matching over 12 bases. In DNA, the CDR3 is TGTGCCAGCAGGTCCACCCTAGCGGGGGGGGTCAGCTCCTACAATGAGCAGTTCTTC. Amino acids: CASRSTLAGGVSSYNEQFF.